The clone carrying this T cell receptor beta chain has just a few counts. It may be a read error: a sequence one base away is much more abundant. The record originates from a study of CD8+CD57+ T cells in acquired aplastic anemia. V lost 3 bases and J lost 2, with 7 bases in between. CDR1 and CDR2 from the germline V gene are SEHNR and FQNEAQ (reference sequence). CDR3 length: 13 amino acids. CDR3 and TCR beta VDJ profiling relied on genomic DNA as the template. TCRdb re-called the reads with MiXCR, one entry per CDR3 protein. Of 250,000 to 300,000 distinct CDR3 sequences listed, 56% are singletons. This chain links TRBV7-9 with TRBJ2-5; D is undetermined. The receptor comes from a human donor with severe aplastic anemia or a healthy control (not recorded which). The source material was sorted CD4+, CD8+, or CD8+CD57+ T cells (not recorded which) from PBMCs. CDR3 amino acids: CASSFARQETQYF. CDR3 nucleotide sequence: TGTGCCAGCAGCTTCGCGAGGCAAGAGACCCAGTACTTC. Variable domain in full (rest from reference TRBV7-9 and TRBJ2-5): DTGVSQNPRHKITKRGQNVTFRCDPISEHNRLYWYRQTLGQGPEFLTYFQNEAQLEKSRLLSDRFSAERPKGSFSTLEIQRTEQGDSAMYLCASSFARQETQYFGPGTRLLVL.